The next 15 T cell receptor beta chains were all read from a single sample in a study of shared clonotypes between healthy human individuals (dated by TCRdb to the early 2020s). For the CD8 naive samples, CD45RO-negative cells were positively selected for CCR7, yielding a CD45RA+CCR7+ population from which TemRA cells were excluded. The library was made by the immunoSEQ multiplex PCR assay. TCRdb's version of the immuneACCESS table is confined to in-frame rearrangements and falls short of the full clone set. An unresolved V gene accounts for under half of the shortfall where checked; the remainder is of unknown origin. This sample gives about 590,000 clones in total; nearly 97% of them show up just once. Approximately 0.1% of the sample belongs to the ten largest clones. The sample taken for sequencing was naive CD8+ T cells sorted from blood. According to the study, the label for this sample's cell subset or site signals: CD45RA+CCR7+. These receptors all come from a woman aged 25 to 39 in good health.

The chain uses TRBV11-2 and TRBJ2-7; maybe TRBD2 (6 bases). The CDR3 has 13 amino acids. Germline V gives CDR1 SGHAT, CDR2 FQNNGV. The V gene lost 5 bases and the J gene lost 7 bases, with 15 bases spanning the gap. In nucleotides, the CDR3 is TGTGCCAGCAGCCCCGGGGGTGGTGGGGAGCAGTACTTC. It is translated as CASSPGGGGEQYF.

The chain joins TRBV30 to TRBJ2-3; 8 nucleotides match TRBD1. This CDR3 contains 18 residues. The junction had 16 bases not matched to a gene; V was cut back by 0 bases and J by 5 bases. Germline assignment: CDR1 GTSNPN and CDR2 SVGIG (reference sequence). The CDR3 here is CAWSVYPGQAGFVDTQYF. CDR3 DNA: TGTGCCTGGAGTGTATACCCGGGACAGGCTGGGTTCGTAGATACGCAGTATTTT.

This rearrangement joins TRBV6-5 to TRBJ2-1; D remains ambiguous. Germline V gene data show CDR1 as MNHEY and CDR2 as SVGAGI. V was clipped by 8 bases and J by 3 bases, with 11 bases between them. This CDR3 has 13 residues. CDR3 protein: CASLDPDYNEQFF. The CDR3 DNA reads as TGTGCCAGCCTAGACCCTGACTACAATGAGCAGTTCTTC.

V is TRBV9 and J is TRBJ2-1; TRBD2 agrees at 9 bases. The V gene end was trimmed by 3 bases and the J gene end by 7 bases; junction bases not matched to a gene: 14. The CDR3 length is 17 residues. Per germline, CDR1 SGDLS and CDR2 YYNGEE. The CDR3 loop is CASSGRPSGTMRNEQFF. The CDR3 nucleotides read TGTGCCAGCAGCGGGAGGCCTAGCGGGACGATGAGGAATGAGCAGTTCTTC. Full variable domain (rest looked up from reference TRBV9 and TRBJ2-1): DSGVTQTPKHLITATGQRVTLRCSPRSGDLSVYWYQQSLDQGLQFLIQYYNGEERAKGNILERFSAQQFPDLHSELNLSSLELGDSALYFCASSGRPSGTMRNEQFFGPGTRLTVL.

The rearrangement links TRBV6-1 to TRBJ2-7; D is undetermined. Per the germline V gene, CDR1 is MNHNS and CDR2 is SASEGT. Trimming removed 8 bases at V and 2 bases at J, with 13 bases between. The CDR3 runs 13 residues. CDR3 protein: CASLKGNPYEQYF. In DNA, the CDR3 is TGTGCCAGCCTTAAAGGGAATCCCTACGAGCAGTACTTC.

The genes are TRBV19 and TRBJ2-3, with D unresolved. The CDR3 has 13 amino acids. Germline V gene sequence: CDR1 LNHDA, CDR2 SQIVND (reference sequence). Trimming removed 5 bases at V and 6 bases at J, with 12 bases between. The CDR3 coding sequence is TGTGCCAGTAGTGCCCCCTACTTGGATACGCAGTATTTT. The encoded protein is CASSAPYLDTQYF.

V gene TRBV5-1 combines with J gene TRBJ2-3, with D maybe TRBD1 (6 bases). CDR3 size: 14 residues. Trimming cost V 4 bases and J 2 bases, with 11 bases left between them. The germline V gene encodes CDR1 SGHRS and CDR2 YFSETQ. The CDR3 loop is CASSEGVYTDTQYF. DNA for the CDR3: TGCGCCAGCAGCGAGGGGGTTTACACAGATACGCAGTATTTT.

The genes are TRBV5-1 and TRBJ2-5; possibly TRBD1 or TRBD2 for D (7 bases each). Germline V lookup: CDR1 SGHRS, CDR2 YFSETQ. The CDR3 totals 15 residues. The germline V and J ends were trimmed by 3 bases and 2 bases, with 14 bases remaining between them. Here the CDR3 DNA reads TGCGCCAGCAGCTCCAGACAGGGAGGGCAAGAGACCCAGTACTTC. Protein: CASSSRQGGQETQYF.

On this clone: This same CDR3 is encoded by further DNA sequences in the sample. The chain is built from TRBV28 and TRBJ2-7; no clear D gene. V was cut by 3 bases and J by 1 base, with 7 bases left in between. The germline V gene has CDR1 MDHEN and CDR2 SYDVKM. CDR3 length: 13 residues. CDR3 region: CASSFPESYEQYF. The CDR3 DNA follows: TGTGCCAGCAGTTTTCCGGAATCCTACGAGCAGTACTTC. Based on the CDR3 plus reference TRBV28 and TRBJ2-7, the full variable domain is DVKVTQSSRYLVKRTGEKVFLECVQDMDHENMFWYRQDPGLGLRLIYFSYDVKMKEKGDIPEGYSVSREKKERFSLILESASTNQTSMYLCASSFPESYEQYFGPGTRLTVT.

The chain combines TRBV27 with TRBJ2-7, with 9 bases fitting TRBD1. V dropped 8 bases and J dropped 6; count of bases not matched to a gene: 8. The CDR3 runs 13 residues. Germline V lookup: CDR1 MNHEY, CDR2 SMNVEV (reference sequence). Here the CDR3 DNA reads TGTGCCAGCCAACCCGGGACAGGGTTCGAGCAGTACTTC. Translating gives CASQPGTGFEQYF.

The chain joins TRBV11-2 to TRBJ2-7; 7 bases match TRBD2. This CDR3 has 17 residues. The V and J ends lost 0 bases and 1 base, in that order; junction bases with no gene match: 9. Germline assignment: CDR1 SGHAT and CDR2 FQNNGV. The chain's CDR3 is CASSLDSRRGGSYEQYF. CDR3 sequence (DNA): TGTGCCAGCAGCTTAGATTCGAGGAGGGGAGGGTCCTACGAGCAGTACTTC. Filled out from reference TRBV11-2 and TRBJ2-7, the complete variable domain reads EAGVAQSPRYKIIEKRQSVAFWCNPISGHATLYWYQQILGQGPKLLIQFQNNGVVDDSQLPKDRFSAERLKGVDSTLKIQPAKLEDSAVYLCASSLDSRRGGSYEQYFGPGTRLTVT.

The CDR3 nucleotides are TGTGCCAGCAGCAGCCGGGACAGGGAACAAGAGACCCAGTACTTC. The encoded protein is CASSSRDREQETQYF. The chain couples TRBV21-1 to TRBJ2-5; the DNA was not used to check the table's D call, TRBD1. TRBV21-1 is classified as a pseudogene. The CDR3 is 15 residues long.

V is TRBV2 and J is TRBJ2-3; TRBD1 is a possible D gene (6 bases). V lost 5 bases and J 4 bases, leaving 13 bases between the germline ends. The CDR3 length is 14 residues. Germline V CDR1 and CDR2: SNHLY, FYNNEI. CDR3 nucleotide sequence: TGTGCCAGCAGTACAGCAGGGGATCCAGATACGCAGTATTTT. Translating it yields CASSTAGDPDTQYF.

Remarks on this clone: The junction departs from the called germline gene at one end, perhaps through a read error. The gene calls are TRBV14 and TRBJ2-5; no reliable D call. Germline CDR1 SGHDN, CDR2 FVKESK. The CDR3 loop spans 14 amino acids. CDR3: CAGSEWGRVETQYF. The DNA for the CDR3 is TGTGCCGGCAGCGAATGGGGAAGGGTTGAGACCCAGTACTTC.

The chain uses TRBV27 and TRBJ1-4; 7 bases are a match to TRBD1. This CDR3 region has 16 residues. The V gene end was trimmed by 5 bases and the J gene end by 5 bases; junction bases not matched to a gene: 11. Germline CDR1 and CDR2: MNHEY and SMNVEV (reference sequence). The CDR3 spells CASSPTGVSLNEKLFF. The CDR3 region has the DNA TGTGCCAGCAGTCCCACAGGGGTCTCACTGAATGAAAAACTGTTTTTT.